Listed below are T cell receptor beta chains from one sample, sequenced in a study of shared clonotypes between healthy human individuals. Sequencing used immunoSEQ multiplex PCR; TCRdb keeps in-frame clones, though not all of them. The top ten hold 0.3% to 0.4% of the sample, which has 2 million to 2.5 million clones, 80% to 95% seen once. Source material: naive CD4+ T cells from PBMCs. The receptors were sampled from a man between 18 and 29 years old in good health. Some clones in this sample may be carry-over from other donors' samples. CDR3s include the opening cysteine and the closing phenylalanine or tryptophan. A D gene is named only where the DNA matches it firmly. Only some rows state a clone size, as once, few, many or a class for expanded clones.

d_call: .
j_call: TRBJ2-7
v_call: TRBV2
clone_size: .
cdr3_nt: TGTGCCACCTCCGATCAGGGAGCATCCTACGAGCAGTACTTC
cdr3_aa: CATSDQGASYEQYF

d_call: .
j_call: TRBJ1-2
v_call: TRBV9
clone_size: few
cdr3_nt: TGTGCCAGCAGCGGTAACTATGGCTACACCTTC
cdr3_aa: CASSGNYGYTF

d_call: .
j_call: TRBJ1-2
v_call: TRBV20-1
clone_size: .
cdr3_nt: TGCAGTGCTGCCCTGGGCTATGGCTACACCTTC
cdr3_aa: CSAALGYGYTF

d_call: .
j_call: TRBJ1-5
v_call: TRBV2
clone_size: .
cdr3_nt: TGTGCCAGCAGCGACGTAACAGGTCAGCCCCAGCATTTT
cdr3_aa: CASSDVTGQPQHF

d_call: .
j_call: TRBJ1-3
v_call: TRBV6-5
clone_size: .
cdr3_nt: TGTGCCAGCAGACCCGCCGGAAACACCATATATTTT
cdr3_aa: CASRPAGNTIYF

d_call: .
j_call: TRBJ2-7
v_call: TRBV7-3
clone_size: .
cdr3_nt: TGTGCCAGCAGCTTAATCCCCCGACGCGAGCAGTACTTC
cdr3_aa: CASSLIPRREQYF

d_call: .
j_call: TRBJ2-7
v_call: TRBV6-6
clone_size: .
cdr3_nt: TGTGCCAGCATATCCGGACCAGGGGAGCAGTACTTC
cdr3_aa: CASISGPGEQYF

d_call: .
j_call: TRBJ1-3
v_call: TRBV5-4
clone_size: .
cdr3_nt: TGTGCCAGCAGCTTGGGTCCAGGGAAGGCGAACACCATATATTTT
cdr3_aa: CASSLGPGKANTIYF

d_call: .
j_call: TRBJ1-2
v_call: TRBV4-1
clone_size: .
cdr3_nt: TGCGCCAGCAGCCAGCAGGGCCGCCCGGGCTACACCTTC
cdr3_aa: CASSQQGRPGYTF

d_call: TRBD1
j_call: TRBJ2-3
v_call: TRBV10-3
clone_size: .
cdr3_nt: TGTGCCATCAGGTTGGGACAGGGGTTTGGCCCAGATACGCAGTATTTT
cdr3_aa: CAIRLGQGFGPDTQYF

d_call: .
j_call: TRBJ2-1
v_call: TRBV5-1
clone_size: .
cdr3_nt: TGCGCCAGCAGCTTGGGACTAAGTACACGATATGAGCAGTTCTTC
cdr3_aa: CASSLGLSTRYEQFF

d_call: .
j_call: TRBJ2-4
v_call: TRBV28
clone_size: .
cdr3_nt: TGTGCCAGCAGTCCGTCCCGGGGACGGGACTTGGCCAAAAACATTCAGTACTTC
cdr3_aa: CASSPSRGRDLAKNIQYF

d_call: TRBD1
j_call: TRBJ1-1
v_call: TRBV27
clone_size: .
cdr3_nt: TGTGCCAGCAGTCCACTCCTGACAGGGAGGAACACTGAAGCTTTCTTT
cdr3_aa: CASSPLLTGRNTEAFF

d_call: TRBD1
j_call: TRBJ2-2
v_call: TRBV7-3
clone_size: .
cdr3_nt: TGTGCCAGCAGCCTGGGACAGACCCTTAACACCGGGGAGCTGTTTTTT
cdr3_aa: CASSLGQTLNTGELFF

d_call: .
j_call: TRBJ1-2
v_call: TRBV28
clone_size: .
cdr3_nt: TGTGCCAGCAGCCCCAATCCAGATGGCTACACCTTC
cdr3_aa: CASSPNPDGYTF

d_call: .
j_call: TRBJ2-1
v_call: TRBV7-3
clone_size: .
cdr3_nt: TGTGCCAGCAGCTTGCCGAACGGACAGCATAATGAGCAGTTCTTC
cdr3_aa: CASSLPNGQHNEQFF

d_call: .
j_call: TRBJ1-1
v_call: TRBV12-5
clone_size: .
cdr3_nt: TGTGCTAGTGGTTTGGCCGACCGGGACAACACTGAAGCTTTCTTT
cdr3_aa: CASGLADRDNTEAFF

d_call: .
j_call: TRBJ2-7
v_call: TRBV28
clone_size: .
cdr3_nt: TGTGCCAGCAGTTCGCCCCCAGCGGGTTCCTACGAGCAGTACTTC
cdr3_aa: CASSSPPAGSYEQYF

d_call: TRBD1
j_call: TRBJ1-2
v_call: TRBV19
clone_size: .
cdr3_nt: TGTGCCAGTAGTATTCGGGCGGGACAGTCCTATGGCTACACCTTC
cdr3_aa: CASSIRAGQSYGYTF

d_call: .
j_call: TRBJ2-1
v_call: TRBV7-2
clone_size: .
cdr3_nt: TGTGCCAGCAGCTTAGGGCTAGCCTCCTACAATGAGCAGTTCTTC
cdr3_aa: CASSLGLASYNEQFF

d_call: .
j_call: TRBJ2-7
v_call: TRBV28
clone_size: .
cdr3_nt: TGTGCCAGCAGGGGTAGCGGCGGTTCGTCCGACGAGCAGTACTTC
cdr3_aa: CASRGSGGSSDEQYF

d_call: TRBD1
j_call: TRBJ2-5
v_call: TRBV19
clone_size: .
cdr3_nt: TGTGCCACCGCGGGACAGGGATACGAGACCCAGTACTTC
cdr3_aa: CATAGQGYETQYF

d_call: TRBD2
j_call: TRBJ2-4
v_call: TRBV5-1
clone_size: .
cdr3_nt: TGCGCCAGCAGCCTGACAGAGGGGACTAGCGGGAAGGCAAACATTCAGTACTTC
cdr3_aa: CASSLTEGTSGKANIQYF

d_call: .
j_call: TRBJ2-1
v_call: TRBV7-9
clone_size: .
cdr3_nt: TGTGCCAGCAGCTCAGAGGGGGTTTCTAGGGATGAGCAGTTCTTC
cdr3_aa: CASSSEGVSRDEQFF

d_call: .
j_call: TRBJ2-1
v_call: TRBV4-1
clone_size: .
cdr3_nt: TGCGCCAGCAGCCAACCTCAGCGGGCGACATACAATGAGCAGTTCTTC
cdr3_aa: CASSQPQRATYNEQFF

d_call: TRBD2
j_call: TRBJ2-7
v_call: TRBV28
clone_size: .
cdr3_nt: TGTGCCAGCATTTCCCCGGGACTAGCGGTTGAGCAGTACTTC
cdr3_aa: CASISPGLAVEQYF

d_call: .
j_call: TRBJ1-2
v_call: TRBV7-3
clone_size: once
cdr3_nt: TGTGCCAGCAGCCCGTCGGGGGGCAACTATGGCTACACCTTC
cdr3_aa: CASSPSGGNYGYTF

d_call: .
j_call: TRBJ1-1
v_call: TRBV7-3
clone_size: few
cdr3_nt: TGTGCCAGCAGCTTAGGGCCTTTGAACACTGAAGCTTTCTTT
cdr3_aa: CASSLGPLNTEAFF

d_call: .
j_call: TRBJ2-7
v_call: TRBV6-1
clone_size: .
cdr3_nt: TGTGCCAGCGGGGCTCCGAGCTCCTACGAGCAGTACTTC
cdr3_aa: CASGAPSSYEQYF

d_call: .
j_call: TRBJ2-3
v_call: TRBV10-3
clone_size: .
cdr3_nt: TGTGCCATCAGACCACCGACAGGCTCTAGCACAGATACGCAGTATTTT
cdr3_aa: CAIRPPTGSSTDTQYF

d_call: TRBD1
j_call: TRBJ2-7
v_call: TRBV27
clone_size: .
cdr3_nt: TGTGCCAGCAGTGCACCGGGACAGGGGTACTACGAGCAGTACTTC
cdr3_aa: CASSAPGQGYYEQYF

d_call: TRBD2
j_call: TRBJ2-3
v_call: TRBV30
clone_size: .
cdr3_nt: TGTGCCTACGTACCATTGAGCGGGAGGGCCACAGATACGCAGTATTTT
cdr3_aa: CAYVPLSGRATDTQYF

d_call: .
j_call: TRBJ2-7
v_call: TRBV28
clone_size: .
cdr3_nt: TGTGCCAGCAGTTTGAACAGGGCCTACGAGCAGTACTTC
cdr3_aa: CASSLNRAYEQYF

d_call: .
j_call: TRBJ1-1
v_call: TRBV7-3
clone_size: .
cdr3_nt: TGTGCCAGCAGCTCACTCGGGGGATCGATGAACACTGAAGCTTTCTTT
cdr3_aa: CASSSLGGSMNTEAFF

d_call: .
j_call: TRBJ2-5
v_call: TRBV4-1
clone_size: .
cdr3_nt: TGCGCCAGCAGCCAGAACCGGGCCGAGACCCAGTACTTC
cdr3_aa: CASSQNRAETQYF

d_call: .
j_call: TRBJ1-2
v_call: TRBV27
clone_size: .
cdr3_nt: TGTGCCAGCACAGAAGCCACGGGGACGACCTATGGCTACACCTTC
cdr3_aa: CASTEATGTTYGYTF

d_call: .
j_call: TRBJ2-7
v_call: TRBV21-1
clone_size: .
cdr3_nt: TGTGCCAGCAGCTCCAAGGGTGCGACTAGCGGGAGCGGGAGTGCCTTC
cdr3_aa: CASSSKGATSGSGSAF

d_call: .
j_call: TRBJ1-3
v_call: TRBV9
clone_size: .
cdr3_nt: TGTGCCAGCAGCGTAGAATTACGCGGAAACACCATATATTTT
cdr3_aa: CASSVELRGNTIYF

d_call: .
j_call: TRBJ1-2
v_call: TRBV5-1
clone_size: .
cdr3_nt: TGCGCCAGCAGCTTGGACCCGCCCTCGGTAGGGCTTAAGGGCTACACCTTC
cdr3_aa: CASSLDPPSVGLKGYTF

d_call: .
j_call: TRBJ2-1
v_call: TRBV21-1
clone_size: .
cdr3_nt: TGTGCCAGCAGCTCGTCGACTAGCGGAGACAACAATGAGCAGTTCTTC
cdr3_aa: CASSSSTSGDNNEQFF

d_call: TRBD2
j_call: TRBJ2-3
v_call: TRBV5-4
clone_size: .
cdr3_nt: TGTGCCAGCAGCTTGGTTGCGGGAGGTACAGATACGCAGTATTTT
cdr3_aa: CASSLVAGGTDTQYF

d_call: .
j_call: TRBJ2-2
v_call: TRBV5-4
clone_size: .
cdr3_nt: TGTGCCAGCAGCTCCGTGGGGGGGGAGCTGTTTTTT
cdr3_aa: CASSSVGGELFF

d_call: TRBD1
j_call: TRBJ2-2
v_call: TRBV30
clone_size: .
cdr3_nt: TGTGCCTGGGTCCGGGACAGAAACACCGGGGAGCTGTTTTTT
cdr3_aa: CAWVRDRNTGELFF

d_call: .
j_call: TRBJ1-1
v_call: TRBV28
clone_size: .
cdr3_nt: TGTGCCAGCAGTTTTGGCCCGGGGCAGGGGAACACTGAAGCTTTCTTT
cdr3_aa: CASSFGPGQGNTEAFF

d_call: .
j_call: TRBJ2-3
v_call: TRBV9
clone_size: .
cdr3_nt: TGTGCCAGCAGCTCCGGGACCGCAGATACGCAGTATTTT
cdr3_aa: CASSSGTADTQYF

d_call: TRBD2
j_call: TRBJ2-2
v_call: TRBV30
clone_size: .
cdr3_nt: TGTGCCTGGAGTGCCACTAGCGGGAGGGCCTTCGGGGAGCTGTTTTTT
cdr3_aa: CAWSATSGRAFGELFF

d_call: .
j_call: TRBJ2-2
v_call: TRBV4-1
clone_size: .
cdr3_nt: TGCGCCAGCAGCCAAGAAGGTGGGCCCCCGAACACCGGGGAGCTGTTTTTT
cdr3_aa: CASSQEGGPPNTGELFF

d_call: TRBD1
j_call: TRBJ1-4
v_call: TRBV7-2
clone_size: .
cdr3_nt: TGTGCCAGCAGCTTATACGGGACAGGGGACGGAAAACTGTTTTTT
cdr3_aa: CASSLYGTGDGKLFF